This T cell receptor (beta chain) originates from a study of shared clonotypes between healthy human individuals. Study details: CD4 naive and memory got three plates each, CD8 naive two, CD8 memory one. Study-wide findings and caveats: Relative to their counterparts shared across all four donors, non-shared clonotypes exhibited diminished generation probabilities.

Deep level was the assay's run setting. Measured with immunoSEQ multiplex PCR; TCRdb has only the in-frame clones, and not every one. The sample shows roughly 2 million clones, 85% to 95% of them seen only once. CD4+ cells underwent separation, giving CD45RA+ naive and CD45RA-negative memory subsets. The germline CDR1 and CDR2 sequences are ENHRY and SYGVKD. The CDR3 is 14 residues long. After removal of 10 bases from V and 0 bases from J, the junction contained 4 bases not matched to a gene. Regarding this clone: The antigen remains unidentified.

This receptor was identified in a young man in good health. The source material was naive CD4+ T cells sorted from blood. Indicated subset: CD45RA+ positively selected. V usage is TRBV10-3 and J usage is TRBJ2-3; 10 nucleotides agree with TRBD2. The CDR3, as DNA: TGTGCCAGCCGGACTAGCGGTAGCACAGATACGCAGTATTTT. Translated: CASRTSGSTDTQYF.